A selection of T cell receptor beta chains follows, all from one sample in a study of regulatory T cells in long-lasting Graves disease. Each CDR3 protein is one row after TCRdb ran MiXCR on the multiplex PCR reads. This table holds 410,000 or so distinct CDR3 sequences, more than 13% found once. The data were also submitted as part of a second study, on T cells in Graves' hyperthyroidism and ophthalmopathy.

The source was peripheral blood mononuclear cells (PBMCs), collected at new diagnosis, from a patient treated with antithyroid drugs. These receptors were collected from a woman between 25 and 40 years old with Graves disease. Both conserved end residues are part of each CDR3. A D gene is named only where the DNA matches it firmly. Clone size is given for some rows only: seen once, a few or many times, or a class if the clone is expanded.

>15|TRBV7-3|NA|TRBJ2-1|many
CASSLFSGPYNEQFF
TGTGCCAGCAGCTTATTCTCCGGGCCCTACAATGAGCAGTTCTTC
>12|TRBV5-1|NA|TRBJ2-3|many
CASSNAGDTQYF
TGCGCCAGCAGTAATGCTGGAGATACGCAGTATTTT
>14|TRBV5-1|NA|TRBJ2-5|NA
CASSTWTAQETQYF
TGCGCCAGCAGCACATGGACCGCCCAAGAGACCCAGTACTTC
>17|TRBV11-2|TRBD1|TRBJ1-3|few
CASSLVPGQGSGNTIYF
TGTGCCAGCAGCTTAGTGCCGGGACAGGGATCTGGAAACACCATATATTTT
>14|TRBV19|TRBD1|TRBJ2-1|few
CASRQDRANNEQFF
TGTGCCAGCCGGCAAGACAGGGCTAACAATGAGCAGTTCTTC
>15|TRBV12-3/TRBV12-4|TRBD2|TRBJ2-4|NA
CASSLAGTTKNIQYF
TGTGCCAGCAGTCTAGCGGGAACGACCAAAAACATTCAGTACTTC
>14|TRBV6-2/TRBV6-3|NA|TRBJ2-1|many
CASSYSGLHNEQFF
TGTGCCAGCAGTTACTCAGGACTTCACAATGAGCAGTTCTTC
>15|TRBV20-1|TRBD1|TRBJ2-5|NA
CSARSGQGVGETQYF
TGCAGTGCTAGATCGGGACAGGGGGTGGGGGAGACCCAGTACTTC
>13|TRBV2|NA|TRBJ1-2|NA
CASTGQTNYGYTF
TGTGCCAGCACCGGACAGACTAACTATGGCTACACCTTC
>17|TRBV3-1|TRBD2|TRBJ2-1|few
CASSQDLAGGSGNEQFF
TGTGCCAGCAGCCAAGACCTAGCGGGAGGCTCAGGGAATGAGCAGTTCTTC
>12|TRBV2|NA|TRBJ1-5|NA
CASSAQRGAQHF
TGTGCCAGCAGCGCCCAACGGGGGGCCCAGCATTTT
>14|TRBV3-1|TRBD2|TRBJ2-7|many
CASSPAGGGLEQYF
TGTGCCAGCAGCCCAGCGGGAGGGGGCCTCGAGCAGTACTTC
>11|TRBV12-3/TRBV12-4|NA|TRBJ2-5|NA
CASSSGMTQYF
TGTGCCAGCAGTTCCGGGATGACCCAGTACTTC
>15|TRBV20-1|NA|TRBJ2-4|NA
CSARDSGSPVNIQYF
TGCAGTGCTAGAGATTCGGGCTCCCCGGTTAACATTCAGTACTTC
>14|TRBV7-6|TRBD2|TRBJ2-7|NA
CASSPEGLAGEQYF
TGTGCCAGCAGCCCGGAGGGACTAGCTGGCGAGCAGTACTTC
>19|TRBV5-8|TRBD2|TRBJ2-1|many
CASSLGGLAGGPSYNEQFF
TGTGCCAGCAGCTTGGGAGGACTAGCGGGAGGGCCGTCCTACAATGAGCAGTTCTTC
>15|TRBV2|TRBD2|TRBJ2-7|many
CASSEVAGRVGEQYF
TGTGCCAGCAGTGAAGTAGCGGGACGGGTGGGGGAGCAGTACTTC
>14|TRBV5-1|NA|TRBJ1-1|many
CASSLLSMNTEAFF
TGCGCCAGCAGCTTGCTGTCGATGAACACTGAAGCTTTCTTT
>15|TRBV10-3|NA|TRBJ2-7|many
CAISGSLEGSYEQYF
TGTGCCATCAGTGGTTCCCTCGAGGGATCCTACGAGCAGTACTTC
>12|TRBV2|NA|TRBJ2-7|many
CASSEASLEQYF
TGTGCCAGCAGTGAAGCCTCCCTCGAGCAGTACTTC
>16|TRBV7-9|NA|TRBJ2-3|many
CASSPPGGGGTDTQYF
TGTGCCAGCAGCCCCCCCGGAGGCGGAGGCACAGATACGCAGTATTTT
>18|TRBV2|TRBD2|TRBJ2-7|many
CASSESLAGGLVAYEQYF
TGTGCCAGCAGTGAATCCCTAGCGGGAGGGCTAGTAGCCTACGAGCAGTACTTC
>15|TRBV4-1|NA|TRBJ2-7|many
CASSQVRVGPYEQYF
TGCGCCAGCAGCCAAGTACGTGTCGGTCCCTACGAGCAGTACTTC
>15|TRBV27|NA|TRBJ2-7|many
CASSLLAAVSYEQYF
TGTGCCAGCAGTTTATTGGCAGCCGTCTCCTACGAGCAGTACTTC
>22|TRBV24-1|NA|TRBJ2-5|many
CATSDSWSRAQKKRSPRETQYF
TGTGCCACCAGTGATTCATGGAGCAGGGCCCAAAAAAAACGATCGCCGCGGGAGACCCAGTACTTC
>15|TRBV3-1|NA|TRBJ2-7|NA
CASSQGSRGTYEQYF
TGTGCCAGCAGCCAAGGGAGCCGAGGGACCTACGAGCAGTACTTC
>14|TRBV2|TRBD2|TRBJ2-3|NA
CASKTSESTDTQYF
TGTGCCAGCAAGACTAGCGAGAGCACAGATACGCAGTATTTT
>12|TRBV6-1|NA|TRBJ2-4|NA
CASSEVLDIQYF
TGTGCCAGCAGTGAAGTTCTGGACATTCAGTACTTC
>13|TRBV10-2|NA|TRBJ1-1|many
CASRAGLNTEAFF
TGCGCCAGCCGTGCGGGGCTGAACACTGAAGCTTTCTTT
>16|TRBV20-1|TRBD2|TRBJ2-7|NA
CSARSPRLAGKYEQYF
TGCAGTGCCAGGTCACCTCGACTAGCGGGAAAGTACGAGCAGTACTTC
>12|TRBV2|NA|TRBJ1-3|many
CASSDGGNTIYF
TGTGCCAGCAGTGACGGAGGAAACACCATATATTTT
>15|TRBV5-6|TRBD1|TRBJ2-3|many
CASSLSGQISVTQYF
TGTGCCAGCTCCTTGTCGGGACAGATCTCCGTCACGCAGTATTTT
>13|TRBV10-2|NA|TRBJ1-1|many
CASSESLGGGAFF
TGCGCCAGCAGTGAGTCGTTGGGGGGGGGAGCTTTCTTT